Below are 22 T cell receptor beta chains sequenced from a single sample in a study of shared clonotypes between healthy human individuals. Assay used: immunoSEQ multiplex PCR; TCRdb lists only in-frame clones, some missing. The data show 2,100,000 or so clones, under 97% seen once. Sequencing input: naive CD4+ T cells sorted from blood. The subset is: CD45RA+ positively selected. These receptor sequences come from a young man in good health.

The chain couples TRBV11-3 to TRBJ2-1; TRBD2 matches at 10 bases. Germline V gene sequence: CDR1 SGHNT, CDR2 YENEEA. This CDR3 has 15 residues. Trimming removed 0 bases from V and 9 bases from J; junction bases left unmatched: 5. The DNA for the CDR3 is TGTGCCAGCAGCTTAGATCGCCTAGCGGGAGCTGAGCAGTTCTTC. Translated: CASSLDRLAGAEQFF.

The rearrangement links TRBV6-9 to TRBJ2-3; D gene uncertain. The CDR3 contains 13 residues. Germline lookup yields CDR1 MNHGY and CDR2 SVAAGI. V lost 10 bases and J 1 base, leaving 12 bases between the germline ends. CDR3 residues: CATADRGTDTQYF. DNA of the CDR3: TGTGCCACCGCAGATAGAGGCACAGATACGCAGTATTTT.

The rearrangement links TRBV7-9 to TRBJ2-5; no clear D. The CDR3 has 14 amino acids. Trimming removed 2 bases at V and 7 bases at J, with 14 bases between. Germline CDR1 and CDR2: SEHNR and FQNEAQ (reference sequence). CDR3 sequence (DNA): TGTGCCAGCAGCTTAATCGATGCAGTTGGGACCCAGTACTTC. Encoded protein: CASSLIDAVGTQYF.

A remark on this clone: This specimen includes other DNA sequences encoding the same CDR3. The genes are TRBV7-9 and TRBJ2-7; perhaps D is TRBD1 or TRBD2 (5 bases each). The CDR3 extends over 14 amino acids. Trimming removed 5 bases at V and 4 bases at J, with 15 bases between. Germline V CDR1 and CDR2: SEHNR, FQNEAQ (reference sequence). The CDR3 is CASSPGTGLYEQYF. DNA of the CDR3: TGTGCCAGCAGCCCGGGGACCGGATTGTACGAGCAGTACTTC.

The chain joins TRBV4-1 to TRBJ1-2, with a possible D match to TRBD1 (6 bases). This CDR3 region has 16 residues. Germline CDR1 is MGHRA and CDR2 is YSYEKL. Trimming cost V 4 bases and J 4 bases, with 19 bases left between them. In nucleotides, the CDR3 is TGCGCCAGCAGCCCACCGACCGGGGCAGGGGCCTATGGCTACACCTTC. Protein sequence: CASSPPTGAGAYGYTF.

The DNA for the CDR3 is TGTGCCAGTAGTAATCCGGGACGGCTGAACACTGAAGCTTTCTTT. This encodes CASSNPGRLNTEAFF. V usage is TRBV19 and J usage is TRBJ1-1; maybe TRBD1 (5 bases). With 4 bases removed from V and 0 bases from J, the gap between germline ends came to 12 bases. CDR1 LNHDA and CDR2 SQIVND come from the germline V gene (reference sequence). This CDR3 has 15 residues.

The V call is TRBV5-6, the J call TRBJ1-1, with 9 positions matching TRBD1. Per germline, CDR1 SGHDT and CDR2 YYEEEE. V was pared by 2 bases and J by 1 base, with 6 bases of the junction left unmatched. The length of the CDR3 is 16 residues. CDR3 amino acids: CASSFRTGAQNTEAFF. Here the CDR3 DNA reads TGTGCCAGCAGCTTCCGGACAGGGGCCCAGAACACTGAAGCTTTCTTT.

The V gene is TRBV10-3, the J gene TRBJ1-3; D gene unclear. CDR1 and CDR2 from the germline V gene are ENHRY and SYGVKD. Trimming pared 0 bases from V and 1 base from J, leaving 7 bases between. The CDR3 sequence is 15 residues long. The CDR3 protein is CAISESGFSGNTIYF. As DNA, the CDR3 is TGTGCCATCAGTGAGTCGGGGTTTTCTGGAAACACCATATATTTT.

V is TRBV30 and J is TRBJ1-1; D might be TRBD1 (6 bases). The CDR3 spans 11 residues. V was clipped by 7 bases and J by 5 bases, with 11 bases between them. Germline V CDR1 and CDR2: GTSNPN, SVGIG (reference sequence). The CDR3 loop is CAYRAFTEAFF. In nucleotides, the CDR3 is TGTGCCTACAGGGCTTTTACTGAAGCTTTCTTT.

This clone was counted a few times. The gene calls are TRBV9 and TRBJ2-7; TRBD1 might be the D (5 bases). V shed 0 bases and J shed 3 bases, with 7 bases lying between them. Germline loops: CDR1 SGDLS, CDR2 YYNGEE. There are 13 residues in the CDR3. CDR3 in DNA: TGTGCCAGCAGCGTAGCAGGGAACTACGAGCAGTACTTC. Protein sequence: CASSVAGNYEQYF.

Notes on this clone: At the DNA level, this CDR3 is encoded by other sequences in the same sample as well. The chain couples TRBV11-2 to TRBJ1-5; possible D gene TRBD1, 6 bases. Trimming cost V 5 bases and J 4 bases, with 15 bases left between them. The CDR3 loop spans 15 amino acids. CDR1 is SGHAT, CDR2 FQNNGV, per germline. CDR3 DNA sequence: TGTGCCAGCAGCCTAGTAGGGGGAGGAAATCAGCCCCAGCATTTT. Its protein is CASSLVGGGNQPQHF.

This chain joins TRBV2 and TRBJ1-2, with TRBD1 matching over 10 bases. With 7 bases clipped from V and 7 bases from J, the junction kept 9 bases outside the gene matches. The CDR3 runs to 14 residues. Germline V gene lookup returns CDR1 SNHLY and CDR2 FYNNEI. The CDR3 DNA reads as TGTGCCAGCAACTCCGGGACAGGGGATCGTGGCTACACCTTC. It yields the protein CASNSGTGDRGYTF.

The rearrangement uses TRBV29-1 and TRBJ1-1; a possible D gene is TRBD1 (6 bases). Germline CDR1 reads SQVTM; CDR2 reads ANQGSEA. Trimming removed 0 bases from V and 2 bases from J, with 13 bases in between. The CDR3 spans 15 residues. Written as DNA, the CDR3 is TGCAGCGTTGAAGATTATGGGGGCATAAACACTGAAGCTTTCTTT. Translating it yields CSVEDYGGINTEAFF.

The chain couples TRBV28 to TRBJ1-5, with 8 positions matching TRBD1. CDR3 length equals 17 residues. Per the germline V gene, CDR1 is MDHEN and CDR2 is SYDVKM. Trimming took 6 bases from V and 0 from J; bases not matched to a gene: 10. The CDR3 region is CASSADRGGVSNQPQHF. As DNA, the CDR3 is TGTGCCAGCAGCGCCGACAGGGGAGGGGTTAGCAATCAGCCCCAGCATTTT.

The chain couples TRBV19 to TRBJ1-3, with D tentatively TRBD1 (6 bases). From germline, CDR1 is LNHDA and CDR2 SQIVND (reference sequence). V lost 6 bases and J 1 base, leaving 10 bases between the germline ends. CDR3 size: 14 residues. CDR3 coding DNA: TGTGCCAGTAGATTACAGGGTTCTGGAAACACCATATATTTT. Residues: CASRLQGSGNTIYF.

The J gene is TRBJ2-7, the V gene TRBV28; D perhaps matches TRBD2 (5 bases). The CDR3 has 15 residues. CDR1 MDHEN and CDR2 SYDVKM come from the germline V gene. V was pared by 5 bases and J by 2 bases, with 16 bases between. CDR3 sequence reads: CASSPGSHPTYEQYF. The DNA of the CDR3 is TGTGCCAGCAGTCCGGGGTCCCACCCGACCTACGAGCAGTACTTC.

This clone turned up a few times. The chain's CDR3 is CACGQWALNSPLHF. As DNA, the CDR3 is TGTGCCTGCGGTCAGTGGGCCCTTAATTCACCCCTCCACTTT. The chain recombines TRBV30 with TRBJ1-6, with D hard to call. The germline gives CDR1 GTSNPN, CDR2 SVGIG (reference sequence). V shed 6 bases and J shed 6 bases, with 15 bases lying between them. The CDR3 runs to 14 residues.

This clone has a single count. V gene TRBV7-2 combines with J gene TRBJ2-1, with D perhaps matching TRBD1 (5 bases). Trimming took off 6 bases at V and 4 bases at J, with 16 bases between the two ends. Germline CDR1 reads SGHTA; CDR2 reads FQGNSA. The CDR3 sequence is 15 residues long. Written as DNA, the CDR3 is TGTGCCAGCAGATTAATAGGGGATGGATACAATGAGCAGTTCTTC. Its protein is CASRLIGDGYNEQFF.

The chain employs TRBV18 and TRBJ2-3; a weak D match, TRBD2 (6 bases). V was pared by 3 bases and J by 0 bases, with 13 bases between. Germline V gene sequence: CDR1 KGHSH, CDR2 LQKENI. The CDR3 runs to 16 residues. The CDR3, as DNA: TGTGCCAGCTCACCCATCCTAGGACTAAGCACAGATACGCAGTATTTT. This encodes CASSPILGLSTDTQYF.

The chain joins TRBV7-2 to TRBJ2-7; D is uncertain. V was clipped by 5 bases and J by 6 bases, with 14 bases between them. This CDR3 has 13 residues. Germline V lookup: CDR1 SGHTA, CDR2 FQGNSA. CDR3 residues: CASSQPPLSEQYF. As DNA, the CDR3 is TGTGCCAGCAGCCAACCTCCTCTCTCCGAGCAGTACTTC.

The chain carries TRBV6-1 and TRBJ2-7; D is uncertain. The germline gives CDR1 MNHNS, CDR2 SASEGT. V shed 8 bases and J shed 4 bases, with 18 bases lying between them. The CDR3 length is 14 residues. The CDR3 sequence is CASSQFQIPYEQYF. The CDR3 DNA is TGTGCCAGCTCCCAGTTCCAGATCCCTTACGAGCAGTACTTC.

J is TRBJ1-3 and V is TRBV6-1, with D unclear. Germline lookup yields CDR1 MNHNS and CDR2 SASEGT. Trimming shortened V by 2 bases and J by 0 bases, and 23 bases separated the two germline ends. This CDR3 contains 20 residues. This chain's CDR3 is CASSENYLGSATASGNTIYF. CDR3 nucleotides: TGTGCCAGCAGTGAAAATTATTTAGGGTCTGCAACCGCCTCTGGAAACACCATATATTTT.